One and the same sample provided the 20 T cell receptor beta chains below, sequenced in a study of graft-versus-host responses after intestinal transplantation. The antigens of these receptors remain unknown. Some clones are missing from TCRdb's copy, which holds only in-frame ones; the method was immunoSEQ multiplex PCR. The sample comprises about 59,000 clones, around 92% of which are singletons, and about 0.38% rests with the top ten. This specimen consisted of unstimulated CD4+ T cells sorted from spleen or lymph node cells, obtained before transplant. These receptors all come from a human donor who was the organ donor for an intestinal transplant.

Note on this clone: One end of the junction is discordant with germline, which a read error may explain. The rearrangement uses TRBV7-9 and TRBJ2-7; no clear D gene. Germline assignment: CDR1 SEHNR and CDR2 FQNEAQ (reference sequence). The CDR3 spans 15 residues. The CDR3 is CASSLVGSSSCEQYF. In DNA form, the CDR3 reads TGTGCCAGCAGCTTAGTGGGAAGTAGCTCCTGCGAGCAGTACTTC.

V and J are TRBV18 and TRBJ2-3; D is possibly TRBD2 (6 bases). Trimming took off 8 bases at V and 1 base at J, with 10 bases between the two ends. This CDR3 is 13 amino acids long. Germline V gives CDR1 KGHSH, CDR2 LQKENI. CDR3 amino acids: CASLLAGTDTQYF. The CDR3 DNA is TGTGCCAGCCTATTAGCGGGCACAGATACGCAGTATTTT.

The genes are TRBV7-2 and TRBJ1-5; TRBD1 might be the D (5 bases). Germline V gene sequence: CDR1 SGHTA, CDR2 FQGNSA. The CDR3 is made up of 15 amino acids. V was trimmed by 4 bases and J by 0 bases, leaving 10 bases between them. The CDR3 region is CASSYGHLSNQPQHF. For the CDR3, the DNA is TGTGCCAGCAGCTACGGACACCTTAGCAATCAGCCCCAGCATTTT.

The chain joins TRBV7-8 to TRBJ2-3, with a weak D call TRBD2 (7 bases). Trimming removed 6 bases at V and 2 bases at J, with 27 bases between. Germline V lookup: CDR1 SGHVS, CDR2 FQNEAQ. This CDR3 contains 19 residues. The CDR3 loop is CASRRGGRANTGHTDTQYF. Here the CDR3 DNA reads TGTGCCAGCAGGAGGGGGGGCAGGGCTAACACGGGGCACACAGATACGCAGTATTTT.

The genes are TRBV2 and TRBJ2-7; a possible D gene is TRBD2 (5 bases). This CDR3 spans 12 amino acids. CDR1 SNHLY and CDR2 FYNNEI come from the germline V gene. Trimming stripped 7 bases from V and 1 base from J, with 8 bases between. The CDR3, as DNA: TGTGCCAGCACTCGGGGTTCCTACGAGCAGTACTTC. It is translated as CASTRGSYEQYF.

The chain carries TRBV5-1 and TRBJ1-3, with a weak D call TRBD1 (5 bases). V was pared by 1 base and J by 0 bases, with 8 bases between. Germline V lookup: CDR1 SGHRS, CDR2 YFSETQ. The CDR3 length is 15 residues. The CDR3 DNA reads as TGCGCCAGCAGCTTGTCGGGGGTCTCTGGAAACACCATATATTTT. It yields the protein CASSLSGVSGNTIYF.

The table lists this clone with a count of one. This chain joins TRBV10-2 and TRBJ2-5; perhaps TRBD2 as D (6 bases). The end of the DNA is better explained by TRBJ2-7, so the J call may be wrong. Germline CDR1 reads WSHSY; CDR2 reads SAAADI. The CDR3 extends over 12 amino acids. CDR3 nucleotides: TGCGCCAGCAGTGGTGGGGGGTACGAGCAGTACTTC. It encodes CASSGGGYEQYF.

The chain couples TRBV7-2 to TRBJ2-7; 10 positions match TRBD1. This CDR3 region has 15 residues. V gave up 5 bases and J gave up 0 bases; unmatched junction bases: 4. CDR1 SGHTA and CDR2 FQGNSA come from the germline V gene. CDR3: CASSRTGGYSYEQYF. The CDR3 coding sequence is TGTGCCAGCAGCCGGACAGGGGGATACTCCTACGAGCAGTACTTC.

The chain is built from TRBV6-5 and TRBJ1-5; D remains ambiguous. This CDR3 is built from 13 residues. CDR1 is MNHEY and CDR2 is SVGAGI in the germline V gene. Trimming took off 2 bases at V and 5 bases at J, with 7 bases between the two ends. CDR3 coding DNA: TGTGCCAGCAGTTACGCCGGGGATCAGCCCCAGCATTTT. This codes for CASSYAGDQPQHF.

In the case of this clone: One end of the junction fails to match germline, which may point to a read error. The CDR3 bases are TGCGCCAGCAGCTTTTCCGGGACTAGTTCGGATTTT. Translating gives CASSFSGTSSDF. This chain joins TRBV5-1 and TRBJ2-3; 8 nucleotides match TRBD2. The CDR3 spans 12 residues. Per germline, CDR1 SGHRS and CDR2 YFSETQ.

This clone was detected only a few times. V and J are TRBV11-2 and TRBJ2-3; a possible D gene is TRBD2 (6 bases). The CDR3 covers 17 residues. Germline loops: CDR1 SGHAT, CDR2 FQNNGV. With 3 bases removed from V and 3 bases from J, the gap between germline ends came to 19 bases. CDR3 coding DNA: TGTGCCAGCAGCTTGGAGGGGCGGAGGGGCGGGACAGATACGCAGTATTTT. Residues: CASSLEGRRGGTDTQYF.

The genes are TRBV5-1 and TRBJ2-7, with 9 bases fitting TRBD1. CDR3 length equals 15 residues. V dropped 4 bases and J dropped 1; count of bases not matched to a gene: 6. Germline loops: CDR1 SGHRS, CDR2 YFSETQ. CDR3 sequence reads: CASSISGTGSYEQYF. The CDR3, as DNA: TGCGCCAGCAGCATAAGCGGGACAGGGTCCTACGAGCAGTACTTC.

The genes are TRBV5-1 and TRBJ2-3; 8 bases map to TRBD1. CDR1 is SGHRS and CDR2 is YFSETQ in the germline V gene. The length of the CDR3 is 15 residues. The V and J ends lost 2 bases and 2 bases, in that order; junction bases with no gene match: 4. CDR3 loop: CASSLDRGYTDTQYF. The DNA of the CDR3 is TGCGCCAGCAGCTTAGACAGGGGCTACACAGATACGCAGTATTTT.

The chain employs TRBV6-5 and TRBJ2-7; the match to TRBD1 covers 8 bases. The trim removed 5 bases at V and 2 bases at J, leaving 2 bases unmatched. The CDR3 extends over 13 amino acids. The V gene's germline CDR1 is MNHEY and CDR2 SVGAGI. CDR3 in DNA: TGTGCCAGCAGTACAGGGGGACCCTACGAGCAGTACTTC. Protein product: CASSTGGPYEQYF.

This clone was seen only once. V and J are TRBV2 and TRBJ1-4; 7 bases are shared with TRBD1. V dropped 5 bases and J dropped 8; count of bases not matched to a gene: 8. Looked up from germline, CDR1 is SNHLY and CDR2 is FYNNEI. The length of the CDR3 is 14 residues. CDR3 region: CASSTDRVSEKLFF. The CDR3 DNA sequence: TGTGCCAGCAGTACCGACAGGGTGAGCGAAAAACTGTTTTTT.

The CDR3 protein is CASSLPSTPNYGYTF. The CDR3 coding sequence is TGTGCCAGCAGCCTACCCTCGACGCCGAACTATGGCTACACCTTC. V gene TRBV5-5 combines with J gene TRBJ1-2; D unresolved. V was cut by 4 bases and J by 2 bases, with 15 bases left in between. Germline CDR1 SGHKS, CDR2 YYEKEE (reference sequence). The CDR3 spans 15 residues.

V is TRBV5-1 and J is TRBJ1-1; the D gene is possibly TRBD1 (6 bases). The CDR3 sequence is 15 residues long. Germline values: CDR1 SGHRS, CDR2 YFSETQ. V was clipped by 3 bases and J by 1 base, with 13 bases between them. The CDR3 here is CASSSGQSANTEAFF. CDR3 DNA: TGCGCCAGCAGCTCCGGACAGTCAGCGAACACTGAAGCTTTCTTT. Based on the CDR3 plus reference TRBV5-1 and TRBJ1-1, the full variable domain is KAGVTQTPRYLIKTRGQQVTLSCSPISGHRSVSWYQQTPGQGLQFLFEYFSETQRNKGNFPGRFSGRQFSNSRSEMNVSTLELGDSALYLCASSSGQSANTEAFFGQGTRLTVV.

The J gene is TRBJ1-4, the V gene TRBV30, with D maybe TRBD1 (5 bases). V lost 2 bases and J 6 bases, leaving 16 bases between the germline ends. Germline V gene lookup returns CDR1 GTSNPN and CDR2 SVGIG (reference sequence). The CDR3 extends over 15 amino acids. CDR3 DNA: TGTGCCTGGAGTCCACTGGGGGGAGGTGATGAAAAACTGTTTTTT. It yields the protein CAWSPLGGGDEKLFF.

V usage is TRBV7-8 and J usage is TRBJ1-2; D not certain. The CDR3 spans 15 residues. Trimming pared 2 bases from V and 2 bases from J, leaving 12 bases between. Germline CDR1 reads SGHVS; CDR2 reads FQNEAQ. The CDR3: CASSLNQDGNYGYTF. The CDR3, as DNA: TGTGCCAGCAGCTTAAATCAGGACGGGAACTATGGCTACACCTTC.

The chain combines TRBV4-2 with TRBJ2-3; 11 bases map to TRBD2. The CDR3 loop spans 17 amino acids. Trimming cost V 0 bases and J 4 bases; bases outside gene matches: 6. Germline assignment: CDR1 LGHNA and CDR2 YNFKEQ. This CDR3 reads CASSQDSLAGGPDTQYF. The CDR3 DNA sequence: TGTGCCAGCAGCCAAGATTCGCTAGCGGGGGGCCCAGATACGCAGTATTTT.